A selection of T cell receptor beta chains follows, all from one sample in a study of blood T cell repertoires in COVID-19. Only in-frame clones appear in the TCRdb table, and some are missing; sequencing was by immunoSEQ multiplex PCR. This table holds 250,000 to 350,000 clones, about 90% found once. Sequencing was done on a sample of peripheral blood. The receptors originated from a man in his late teens or twenties with active or convalescent COVID-19. The CDR3 runs from the conserved cysteine through the conserved F or W. The order of the fields is V gene, J gene, CDR3 protein.

V gene: TRBV7-9
J gene: TRBJ2-2
CDR3 protein: CASSATSGRGTGELFF

V gene: TRBV9
J gene: TRBJ2-7
CDR3 protein: CASSVGDRASYEQYF

V gene: TRBV20-1
J gene: TRBJ1-2
CDR3 protein: CSARTRGGYTF

V gene: TRBV28
J gene: TRBJ2-7
CDR3 protein: CASNRLAGAYEQYF

V gene: TRBV5-1
J gene: TRBJ1-2
CDR3 protein: CASSLDQAYGYTF

V gene: TRBV25-1
J gene: TRBJ2-3
CDR3 protein: CARSSGTPAGWDTQYF

V gene: TRBV5-1
J gene: TRBJ2-7
CDR3 protein: CASSLKRGSYEQYF

V gene: TRBV10-3
J gene: TRBJ1-5
CDR3 protein: CAISESVVADQPQHF

V gene: TRBV6-5
J gene: TRBJ1-1
CDR3 protein: CASSNRDRGQAFF

V gene: TRBV5-4
J gene: TRBJ1-6
CDR3 protein: CASSDIAGNNSPLHF

V gene: TRBV5-1
J gene: TRBJ2-3
CDR3 protein: CASSLVARPTDTQYF

V gene: TRBV4-1
J gene: TRBJ1-4
CDR3 protein: CASSQDRDSLNEKLFF

V gene: TRBV27
J gene: TRBJ1-4
CDR3 protein: CASSPREGGEKLFF

V gene: TRBV6-1
J gene: TRBJ2-1
CDR3 protein: CASSERDRGYNEQFF

V gene: TRBV5-4
J gene: TRBJ2-7
CDR3 protein: CASSLAASPSGSYEQYF

V gene: TRBV27
J gene: TRBJ2-2
CDR3 protein: CASSLEAGYAGELFF

V gene: TRBV27
J gene: TRBJ1-6
CDR3 protein: CASSRQGVSSPLHF

V gene: TRBV4-2
J gene: TRBJ2-7
CDR3 protein: CASSQTGDEQYF

V gene: TRBV6-5
J gene: TRBJ1-6
CDR3 protein: CASSIRTGDNSPLHF

V gene: TRBV6-5
J gene: TRBJ2-5
CDR3 protein: CASSRLAGGLETQYF

V gene: TRBV5-1
J gene: TRBJ1-2
CDR3 protein: CATYPPGGSINSGYTF

V gene: TRBV28
J gene: TRBJ2-1
CDR3 protein: CASKTSGSWNEQFF

V gene: TRBV29-1
J gene: TRBJ2-3
CDR3 protein: CSVEGDRGGTDTQYF

V gene: TRBV11-2
J gene: TRBJ1-1
CDR3 protein: CASSLVGRNTEAFF

V gene: TRBV13
J gene: TRBJ1-1
CDR3 protein: CASRNGDRGRDTEAFF

V gene: TRBV6-5
J gene: TRBJ1-5
CDR3 protein: CASRKTGDNQPQHF

V gene: TRBV3-1/TRBV3-2
J gene: TRBJ1-4
CDR3 protein: CASSYRLYEKLFF

V gene: TRBV4-1
J gene: TRBJ2-4
CDR3 protein: CASSQVVAKNIQYF

V gene: TRBV9
J gene: TRBJ2-1
CDR3 protein: CASSQGLALSGNEQFF

V gene: TRBV28
J gene: TRBJ2-5
CDR3 protein: CASSNLGGSGETQYF

V gene: TRBV24-1
J gene: TRBJ2-3
CDR3 protein: CATSDLPRDRGSTDTQYF

V gene: TRBV11-2
J gene: TRBJ1-2
CDR3 protein: CASSLKRTDNYGYTF

V gene: TRBV5-8
J gene: TRBJ2-3
CDR3 protein: CASSFVTGKDTQYF

V gene: TRBV4-1
J gene: TRBJ2-1
CDR3 protein: CASSQPSRIPYNEQFF

V gene: TRBV28
J gene: TRBJ1-5
CDR3 protein: CASRPDRGPNQPQHF

V gene: TRBV11-2
J gene: TRBJ1-6
CDR3 protein: CASSVQGVTSSYNSPLHF

V gene: TRBV19
J gene: TRBJ2-4
CDR3 protein: CASSTDRVQAKNIQYF

V gene: TRBV30
J gene: TRBJ1-5
CDR3 protein: CAWSRSEFRGLGNQPQHF

V gene: TRBV5-1
J gene: TRBJ1-1
CDR3 protein: CASSLFGNRMTEAFF

V gene: TRBV4-3
J gene: TRBJ2-5
CDR3 protein: CASSQDAGLSDQETQYF

V gene: TRBV7-8
J gene: TRBJ2-1
CDR3 protein: CASSLVLRTYNEQFF

V gene: TRBV11-2
J gene: TRBJ2-5
CDR3 protein: CASRPTSGGSSAQYF

V gene: TRBV29-1
J gene: TRBJ1-1
CDR3 protein: CSVWGQGEHENTEAFF

V gene: TRBV5-6
J gene: TRBJ1-1
CDR3 protein: CASSHRGGEIMNTEAFF

V gene: TRBV4-2
J gene: TRBJ2-7
CDR3 protein: CASSQDVRREQYF

V gene: TRBV7-2
J gene: TRBJ2-2
CDR3 protein: CASSLVSSGPNTGELFF

V gene: TRBV14
J gene: TRBJ2-1
CDR3 protein: CASSPRTGNNEQFF

V gene: TRBV14
J gene: TRBJ2-7
CDR3 protein: CASRSQGGYEQYF

V gene: TRBV9
J gene: TRBJ1-2
CDR3 protein: CASSVEPGQVNYGYTF

V gene: TRBV7-9
J gene: TRBJ1-2
CDR3 protein: CASSAEGALISYGYTF

V gene: TRBV5-1
J gene: TRBJ1-1
CDR3 protein: CASSLGAAGDTEAFF

V gene: TRBV2
J gene: TRBJ1-2
CDR3 protein: CASPLSRVDGYTF

V gene: TRBV4-1
J gene: TRBJ2-7
CDR3 protein: CASSPSDSYYEQYF